The 32 T cell receptor beta chains below were found in one sample sequenced in a study of shared clonotypes between healthy human individuals. The naive CD8 fraction comprised CD45RO-negative cells positively selected for CCR7 and excluded terminally differentiated effector memory CD45RA+ cells. The method was immunoSEQ multiplex PCR; TCRdb's version includes in-frame clones alone and lacks a portion of them. The sample gives over 2 million clones, about 95% of which show up once; 0.85% to 1.2% is in the top ten. Source material: naive CD8+ T cells sorted from blood. These receptors were collected from a man between 18 and 29 years old in good health.

The V call is TRBV5-6, the J call TRBJ2-3; 12 positions agree with TRBD1. Germline loops: CDR1 SGHDT, CDR2 YYEEEE. Unmatched junction bases numbered 7, after V lost 2 bases and J lost 6 bases. This CDR3 contains 16 residues. This CDR3 reads CASSFGTGGVVDTQYF. CDR3 bases: TGTGCCAGCAGCTTCGGGACAGGGGGCGTCGTGGATACGCAGTATTTT.

The CDR3 sequence: CASRLGAGELFF. CDR3 nucleotides: TGTGCCAGCAGATTGGGGGCCGGGGAGCTGTTTTTT. The chain employs TRBV2 and TRBJ2-2, with D perhaps matching TRBD1 or TRBD2 (5 bases each). CDR3 length: 12 residues. V dropped 6 bases and J dropped 6 bases, with 8 bases sitting between them. Per germline, CDR1 SNHLY and CDR2 FYNNEI.

The chain links TRBV7-3 to TRBJ2-3; 12 bases map to TRBD2. The CDR3 covers 17 residues. The V segment lost 5 bases and the J segment 0 bases; nucleotides outside the gene matches: 6. Germline CDR1 is SGHTA and CDR2 is FQGTGA. The CDR3 DNA reads TGTGCCAGCAGCCCAGACGGACTAGCGGGGAGCACAGATACGCAGTATTTT. This sequence encodes CASSPDGLAGSTDTQYF.

This chain connects TRBV13 to TRBJ2-5; 9 bases agree with TRBD2. The junction had 3 bases not matched to a gene; V was cut back by 5 bases and J by 5 bases. The CDR3 is 13 residues long. Germline V CDR1 and CDR2: PRHDT, FYEKMQ (reference sequence). For the CDR3, the DNA is TGTGCCAGCAGCGTCGGACTAGCGGAGACCCAGTACTTC. Its protein product is CASSVGLAETQYF.

This clone is a singleton in its sample. The chain has TRBV7-2 and TRBJ1-1, with 7 bases identical to TRBD1. V lost 6 bases to trimming and J lost 5 bases; unmatched junction nucleotides: 3. Germline assignment: CDR1 SGHTA and CDR2 FQGNSA. The length of the CDR3 is 12 residues. The CDR3 DNA follows: TGTGCCAGCAGACCGACAGGGACTGAAGCTTTCTTT. Protein product: CASRPTGTEAFF. The full variable domain, its missing parts supplied by reference TRBV7-2 and TRBJ1-1, is GAGVSQSPSNKVTEKGKDVELRCDPISGHTALYWYRQSLGQGLEFLIYFQGNSAPDKSGLPSDRFSAERTGGSVSTLTIQRTQQEDSAVYLCASRPTGTEAFFGQGTRLTVV.

The J gene is TRBJ2-5, the V gene TRBV27; D gene uncertain. The CDR3 spans 12 residues. Germline-derived CDR1 and CDR2 are MNHEY and SMNVEV (reference sequence). V lost 6 bases and J lost 0, with 5 bases in between. The CDR3 protein is CASRNYQETQYF. Written as DNA, the CDR3 is TGTGCCAGCAGGAACTACCAAGAGACCCAGTACTTC.

The V call is TRBV9, the J call TRBJ1-2; D gene ambiguous. V gave up 0 bases and J gave up 0 bases, with 9 bases separating them. CDR3 length: 15 residues. The germline gives CDR1 SGDLS, CDR2 YYNGEE. The CDR3 protein is CASSVEGGANYGYTF. The CDR3 coding sequence is TGTGCCAGCAGCGTAGAAGGCGGCGCTAACTATGGCTACACCTTC.

CDR3: CASSYMGGASETQYF. CDR3 DNA: TGTGCCAGCAGTTATATGGGGGGCGCTTCAGAGACCCAGTACTTC. V is TRBV6-6 and J is TRBJ2-5; the D call may be TRBD1 or TRBD2 (6 bases each). V was trimmed by 3 bases and J by 4 bases, leaving 15 bases between them. This CDR3 has 15 amino acids. Germline loops: CDR1 MNHNY, CDR2 SVGAGI (reference sequence).

V and J are TRBV29-1 and TRBJ2-3; 10 bases align to TRBD2. Trimming cost V 6 bases and J 4 bases; bases outside gene matches: 13. CDR3 size: 16 residues. CDR1 and CDR2 from the germline V gene are SQVTM and ANQGSEA. The CDR3 sequence is CSVQTVLAGRPDTQYF. The CDR3 DNA is TGCAGCGTCCAAACCGTACTAGCGGGGAGGCCAGATACGCAGTATTTT.

This rearrangement joins TRBV27 to TRBJ2-7, with D perhaps TRBD1 or TRBD2 (5 bases each). Trimming took off 6 bases at V and 5 bases at J, with 26 bases between the two ends. CDR3 size: 17 residues. Germline V gene sequence: CDR1 MNHEY, CDR2 SMNVEV (reference sequence). The CDR3 DNA follows: TGTGCCAGCAGCCTAAGCCCAGGGACGGCCTTGGGTGACGAGCAGTACTTC. Residues: CASSLSPGTALGDEQYF.

This chain links TRBV14 with TRBJ1-1; no reliable D call. The germline gives CDR1 SGHDN, CDR2 FVKESK. This CDR3 spans 14 amino acids. The germline V and J ends were trimmed by 1 base and 4 bases, with 10 bases remaining between them. The CDR3, as DNA: TGTGCCAGCAGCCAAGGCGCGGGGTTCACTGAAGCTTTCTTT. Encoded protein: CASSQGAGFTEAFF.

Concerning this clone itself: A single base is all that separates this from a far larger clone, so a read error is likely. This chain links TRBV5-4 with TRBJ1-1; D gene unclear. The CDR3 totals 13 residues. V was cut by 4 bases and J by 1 base, with 8 bases left in between. Germline V CDR1 and CDR2: SGHNT, YYREEE (reference sequence). CDR3 in DNA: TGTGCCAGCAGCGTAGACGGGAACACTGAAGCTTTCTTT. It specifies CASSVDGNTEAFF.

The chain is built from TRBV7-9 and TRBJ1-1, with a tentative D call TRBD1 (5 bases). This CDR3 is 18 amino acids long. Germline loops: CDR1 SEHNR, CDR2 FQNEAQ (reference sequence). V was trimmed by 5 bases and J by 0 bases, leaving 22 bases between them. The CDR3 loop is CASSPILQGYGMNTEAFF. The CDR3 DNA follows: TGTGCCAGCAGCCCGATCCTTCAGGGTTATGGGATGAACACTGAAGCTTTCTTT. Variable domain in full (rest from reference TRBV7-9 and TRBJ1-1): DTGVSQNPRHKITKRGQNVTFRCDPISEHNRLYWYRQTLGQGPEFLTYFQNEAQLEKSRLLSDRFSAERPKGSFSTLEIQRTEQGDSAMYLCASSPILQGYGMNTEAFFGQGTRLTVV.

CDR3 loop: CASSVGSVGSQETQYF. The CDR3 DNA sequence: TGTGCCAGCAGCGTAGGATCCGTGGGCAGCCAAGAGACCCAGTACTTC. The J gene is TRBJ2-5, the V gene TRBV9; D unclear. V shed 0 bases and J shed 1 base, with 13 bases lying between them. CDR1 is SGDLS, CDR2 YYNGEE, per germline. CDR3 size: 16 residues.

This chain links TRBV29-1 with TRBJ2-7; D tentatively reads TRBD1 or TRBD2 (5 bases each). Between the trimmed V and J ends, which lost 0 bases and 7 bases, there was a span of 19 bases. CDR1 and CDR2 (germline): SQVTM, ANQGSEA. The CDR3 runs 15 residues. The CDR3 nucleotides read TGCAGCGTTGAAGAAGGGGCCCGGGGTGTACGTGAGCAGTACTTC. It yields the protein CSVEEGARGVREQYF.

CDR3 coding DNA: TGTGCCAGTAGTATTCCGGGGGAGGGAGATACGCAGTATTTT. Its translation is CASSIPGEGDTQYF. The chain uses TRBV19 and TRBJ2-3; TRBD2 matches at 7 bases. Per the germline V gene, CDR1 is LNHDA and CDR2 is SQIVND (reference sequence). The CDR3 sequence is 14 residues long. V shed 3 bases and J 5 bases; nucleotides not matched to a gene: 5.

The genes are TRBV4-1 and TRBJ1-1, with 8 bases that match TRBD1. The germline V gene encodes CDR1 MGHRA and CDR2 YSYEKL. This CDR3 has 16 amino acids. V shed 1 base and J 1 base; nucleotides not matched to a gene: 5. CDR3 nucleotide sequence: TGCGCCAGCAGCCAAGGCCAGGGGGCCGGGAACACTGAAGCTTTCTTT. Translating it yields CASSQGQGAGNTEAFF.

This clone was recorded a few times. The V and J genes are TRBV6-5 and TRBJ2-7; possibly TRBD2 for D (6 bases). CDR3 length: 11 amino acids. Germline CDR1 and CDR2: MNHEY and SVGAGI. Between the trimmed V and J ends, which lost 8 bases and 1 base, there was a span of 6 bases. The CDR3 sequence: CASGRSYEQYF. CDR3 DNA sequence: TGTGCCAGCGGGAGGTCCTACGAGCAGTACTTC.

The chain recombines TRBV14 with TRBJ1-2; 7 nucleotides align to TRBD1. Germline loops: CDR1 SGHDN, CDR2 FVKESK. CDR3 length: 15 residues. Trimming took 4 bases from V and 4 from J; bases not matched to a gene: 9. DNA of the CDR3: TGTGCCAGCAGCCCCTACAAGACAGGGTCCTATGGCTACACCTTC. This sequence encodes CASSPYKTGSYGYTF.

The chain combines TRBV6-5 with TRBJ2-3, with D perhaps matching TRBD1 or TRBD2 (5 bases each). CDR3 length: 16 amino acids. Germline CDR1 MNHEY, CDR2 SVGAGI. V was pared by 1 base and J by 1 base, with 12 bases between. CDR3 nucleotides: TGTGCCAGCAGTTACTTGGGACCGACCGGCACAGATACGCAGTATTTT. Encoded protein: CASSYLGPTGTDTQYF.

This clone was observed a handful of times. This specimen includes other DNA sequences encoding the same CDR3. The genes are TRBV29-1 and TRBJ2-1; tentative D call: TRBD2 (5 bases). V was shortened by 4 bases and J by 7 bases, with 5 bases between the two germline ends. The CDR3 runs to 10 residues. Germline assignment: CDR1 SQVTM and CDR2 ANQGSEA. The CDR3 region is CSVGGNEQFF. The CDR3 nucleotides are TGCAGCGTTGGAGGGAATGAGCAGTTCTTC.

The J gene is TRBJ1-4, the V gene TRBV6-1, with 7 bases identical to TRBD1. This CDR3 comprises 16 residues. CDR1 and CDR2 (germline): MNHNS, SASEGT. After removal of 1 base from V and 5 bases from J, the junction contained 7 bases not matched to a gene. The DNA of the CDR3 is TGTGCCAGCAGTGAAGGGTGGGACAGCTTGAATGAAAAACTGTTTTTT. Amino acid sequence: CASSEGWDSLNEKLFF.

The chain is built from TRBV15 and TRBJ2-7, with TRBD1 identical over 7 bases. The CDR3 is 14 residues long. The germline gives CDR1 LNHNV, CDR2 YYDKDF (reference sequence). Trimming took 3 bases from V and 2 from J; bases not matched to a gene: 4. The CDR3 sequence: CATSSPQGAYEQYF. The CDR3 nucleotides are TGTGCCACCAGCAGTCCCCAGGGGGCCTACGAGCAGTACTTC.

Notes on this clone: This sample also contains other DNA sequences that code for the same CDR3. This rearrangement joins TRBV6-5 to TRBJ2-7, with TRBD2 matching 9 bases. With 0 bases clipped from V and 3 bases from J, the junction kept 0 bases outside the gene matches. The CDR3 is 14 amino acids. Germline CDR1 MNHEY, CDR2 SVGAGI. CDR3 DNA sequence: TGTGCCAGCAGTTACTCTAGCGGGAGCTACGAGCAGTACTTC. Its translation: CASSYSSGSYEQYF.

The chain is built from TRBV27 and TRBJ2-1; 7 positions agree with TRBD1. V shed 6 bases and J 7 bases; nucleotides not matched to a gene: 9. CDR1 MNHEY and CDR2 SMNVEV come from the germline V gene (reference sequence). This CDR3 spans 14 amino acids. CDR3 in DNA: TGTGCCAGCAGCTCTGACAGGGCCCATAATGAGCAGTTCTTC. This sequence encodes CASSSDRAHNEQFF.

V and J are TRBV6-1 and TRBJ2-3, with 11 bases aligning to TRBD1. V was pared by 3 bases and J by 5 bases, with 10 bases of the junction left unmatched. The germline CDR1 and CDR2 sequences are MNHNS and SASEGT. This CDR3 comprises 17 residues. In DNA, the CDR3 is TGTGCCAGCAGTGACAGGACAGGGGGCTTTTCGGGAGATACGCAGTATTTT. Its protein is CASSDRTGGFSGDTQYF.

This rearrangement joins TRBV5-1 to TRBJ2-5; TRBD2 aligns across 11 bases. Germline V gene data show CDR1 as SGHRS and CDR2 as YFSETQ. The V and J ends lost 3 bases and 2 bases, in that order; junction bases with no gene match: 3. This CDR3 spans 15 amino acids. The CDR3 loop is CASSSTSGVQETQYF. Here the CDR3 DNA reads TGCGCCAGCAGCTCGACTAGCGGGGTACAAGAGACCCAGTACTTC.

The chain couples TRBV5-8 to TRBJ1-6, with 7 nucleotides matching TRBD1. The CDR3 sequence is 15 residues long. CDR1 and CDR2 (germline): SGHTS, YDEGEE. With 2 bases clipped from V and 8 bases from J, the junction kept 7 bases outside the gene matches. In DNA, the CDR3 is TGTGCCAGCAGCTTTCCAGGACAGGATTATTCACCCCTCCACTTT. Protein product: CASSFPGQDYSPLHF.

V and J are TRBV2 and TRBJ1-6, with D tentatively TRBD1 (5 bases). The CDR3 runs 12 residues. Germline V gene data show CDR1 as SNHLY and CDR2 as FYNNEI. Trimming pared 10 bases from V and 6 bases from J, leaving 10 bases between. The CDR3 DNA sequence: TGTGCCACACGGGGCCCTAATTCACCCCTCCACTTT. Translation: CATRGPNSPLHF.

The J gene is TRBJ2-1, the V gene TRBV7-9, with 9 bases fitting TRBD1. Trimming cost V 5 bases and J 6 bases; bases outside gene matches: 5. The CDR3 totals 14 residues. In germline, CDR1 is SEHNR, CDR2 FQNEAQ (reference sequence). The CDR3 loop reads CASSHDRGVNEQFF. As DNA, the CDR3 is TGTGCCAGCAGCCATGACAGGGGGGTCAATGAGCAGTTCTTC.

A remark on this clone: The same CDR3 is also encoded by other DNA sequences in this sample. The chain carries TRBV2 and TRBJ2-1; D is perhaps TRBD2 (5 bases). Germline lookup yields CDR1 SNHLY and CDR2 FYNNEI. The V end lost 4 bases, the J end lost 0 bases, and 7 bases lay between the germline ends. This CDR3 contains 14 residues. CDR3 region: CASSGGSSYNEQFF. CDR3 DNA: TGTGCCAGCAGTGGTGGGAGCTCCTACAATGAGCAGTTCTTC.

As regards this clone: At one of its ends the junction is not consistent with the germline gene, which may arise from a read error. The J gene is TRBJ1-2, the V gene TRBV9; 7 bases match TRBD1. Germline V CDR1 and CDR2: SGDLS, YYNGEE. The CDR3 extends over 15 amino acids. The chain's CDR3 is CASSEGLGDRDQLGF. CDR3 DNA sequence: TGTGCCAGCAGCGAGGGGTTAGGAGACAGGGATCAATTAGGCTTC.